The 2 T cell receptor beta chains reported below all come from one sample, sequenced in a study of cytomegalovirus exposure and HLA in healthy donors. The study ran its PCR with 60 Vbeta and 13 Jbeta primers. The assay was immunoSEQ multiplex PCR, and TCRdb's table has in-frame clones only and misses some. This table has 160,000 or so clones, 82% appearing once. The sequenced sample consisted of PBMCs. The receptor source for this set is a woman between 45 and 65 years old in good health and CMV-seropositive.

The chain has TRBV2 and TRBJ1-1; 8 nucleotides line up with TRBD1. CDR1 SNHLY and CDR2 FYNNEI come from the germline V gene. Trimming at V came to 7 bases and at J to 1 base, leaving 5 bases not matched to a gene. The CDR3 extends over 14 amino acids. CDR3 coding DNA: TGTGCCAGCACTTTCGACAGGGGGAACACTGAAGCTTTCTTT. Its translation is CASTFDRGNTEAFF.

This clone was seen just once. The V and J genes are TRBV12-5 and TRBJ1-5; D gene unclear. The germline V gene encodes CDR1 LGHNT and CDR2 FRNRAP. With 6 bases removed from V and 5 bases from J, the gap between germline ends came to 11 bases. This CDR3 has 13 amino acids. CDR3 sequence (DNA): TGTGCTAGTGGCTTAGACATCTATCAGCCCCAGCATTTT. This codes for CASGLDIYQPQHF. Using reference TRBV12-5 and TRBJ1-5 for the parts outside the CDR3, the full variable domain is DARVTQTPRHKVTEMGQEVTMRCQPILGHNTVFWYRQTMMQGLELLAYFRNRAPLDDSGMPKDRFSAEMPDATLATLKIQPSEPRDSAVYFCASGLDIYQPQHFGDGTRLSIL.